This T cell receptor (beta chain) is from a study of vaccination effects on CD4 cells after COVID-19. Study-level results: Nearly all vaccine-induced clones in healthy recipients recognized only SARS-CoV-2.

Antigen-specific CD4+ T cells were expanded (with viral peptide pools) by the ViraFEST assay ahead of sequencing. Culture proceeded for about ten days, and CD4+ T cells were then isolated. Two-dose vaccination with either BNT162b2 or mRNA-1273 was given to the participants. Using immunoSEQ multiplex PCR, the repertoire was profiled, and TCRdb retains in-frame clones only, with some absent. Of tens of thousands of clones in the sample, roughly 80% were seen once. A note on this clone: Its antigen remains unidentified.

V lost 2 bases and J 0 bases, leaving 11 bases between the germline ends. The length of the CDR3 is 15 residues. Germline-derived CDR1 and CDR2 are MNHEY and SVGAGI. This chain joins TRBV6-5 and TRBJ2-7, with D perhaps matching TRBD2 (7 bases). This TCR came from a human donor who received a COVID-19 vaccine. Sequenced material: CD4+ T cells from PBMCs cultured with HCoV-NL63 spike peptides, taken after COVID-19 vaccination. Here the CDR3 reads CASSYGGGGSYEQYF. CDR3 DNA: TGTGCCAGCAGTTACGGGGGGGGCGGCTCCTACGAGCAGTACTTC.